This paragraph reports one T cell receptor beta chain. This specimen comes from a study of cytomegalovirus exposure and HLA in healthy donors. PCR used 60 Vbeta primers and 13 Jbeta primers. Profiled with immunoSEQ multiplex PCR; TCRdb holds only in-frame clones, not every one. This table holds about 180,000 clones, roughly 80% found once. The CDR3 sequence is 15 residues long. CDR1 is SNHLY and CDR2 is FYNNEI in the germline V gene. The V and J ends lost 4 bases and 6 bases, in that order; junction bases with no gene match: 9. This sequence joins TRBV2 and TRBJ2-3, with TRBD2 matching over 8 bases. Sequenced material: PBMCs. The receptor was isolated from a man aged 18 to 30 in good health and CMV-seronegative. CDR3 loop: CASSGTSPPVDTQYF. The DNA of the CDR3 is TGTGCCAGCAGTGGGACTAGCCCTCCCGTGGATACGCAGTATTTT.